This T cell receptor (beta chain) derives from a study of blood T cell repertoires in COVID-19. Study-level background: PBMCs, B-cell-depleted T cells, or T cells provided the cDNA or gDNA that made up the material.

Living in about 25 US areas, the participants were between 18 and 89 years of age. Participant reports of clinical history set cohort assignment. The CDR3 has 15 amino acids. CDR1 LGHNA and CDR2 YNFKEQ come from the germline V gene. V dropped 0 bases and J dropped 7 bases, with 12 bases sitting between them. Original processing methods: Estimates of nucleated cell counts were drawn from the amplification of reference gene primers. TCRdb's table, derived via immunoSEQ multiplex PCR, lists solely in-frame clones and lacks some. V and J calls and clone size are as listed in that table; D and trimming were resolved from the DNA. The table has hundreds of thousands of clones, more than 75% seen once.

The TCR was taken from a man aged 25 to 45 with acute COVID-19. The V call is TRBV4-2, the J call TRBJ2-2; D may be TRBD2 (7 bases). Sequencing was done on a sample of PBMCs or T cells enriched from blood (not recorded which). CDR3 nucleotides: TGTGCCAGCAGCCAAGAGAGGGGAGGGGGCGGGGAGCTGTTTTTT. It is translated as CASSQERGGGGELFF.